A single sample gave rise to the 25 T cell receptor beta chains below, sequenced in a study of a mutant IDH1 vaccine in newly diagnosed glioma. Assay used: immunoSEQ multiplex PCR; TCRdb lists only in-frame clones, some missing. The table includes almost 25,000 clones, over 80% detected once. Their cognate antigens are unknown. As for time point: week 47, end of study. Alongside topical imiquimod, each dose of vaccine comprised 300 ug of mutant IDH1 20-mer peptide. Source: PBMCs, taken from a glioma patient whose treatment included an IDH1 peptide vaccine. Every receptor here comes from a man aged 35 to 55 with glioma. Some clones in this sample may be carry-over from other donors' samples.

The rearrangement uses TRBV2 and TRBJ1-4; 7 nucleotides align to TRBD1. With 6 bases clipped from V and 2 bases from J, the junction kept 3 bases outside the gene matches. Germline values: CDR1 SNHLY, CDR2 FYNNEI. This CDR3 contains 14 residues. CDR3 nucleotide sequence: TGTGCCAGCAGGGACAGGAAGACTAATGAAAAACTGTTTTTT. Translated, it gives CASRDRKTNEKLFF.

The chain couples TRBV4-2 to TRBJ2-7, with D possibly matching TRBD1 (5 bases). Germline values: CDR1 LGHNA, CDR2 YNFKEQ. CDR3 size: 15 residues. V lost 0 bases and J 7 bases, leaving 16 bases between the germline ends. The CDR3 nucleotides read TGTGCCAGCAGCCAAGACAGGGCATCTTCCTGGGAGCAGTACTTC. Protein: CASSQDRASSWEQYF.

The chain joins TRBV19 to TRBJ2-7; D remains unclear. The CDR3 loop spans 16 amino acids. V lost 0 bases to trimming and J lost 2 bases, with 14 bases between them. Germline values: CDR1 LNHDA, CDR2 SQIVND (reference sequence). CDR3 DNA: TGTGCCAGTAGTATAGAGAGAATGGGTTTTCCCTACGAGCAGTACTTC. It encodes CASSIERMGFPYEQYF.

The V and J genes are TRBV5-4 and TRBJ1-4; 9 bases match TRBD1. Germline V lookup: CDR1 SGHNT, CDR2 YYREEE (reference sequence). The CDR3 runs to 14 residues. J lost 4 bases, V lost 4 bases, and 2 bases had no gene match. CDR3 DNA sequence: TGTGCCAGCAGCACGGACAGGGGTAATGAAAAACTGTTTTTT. Its protein product is CASSTDRGNEKLFF.

V usage is TRBV4-3 and J usage is TRBJ1-2; maybe TRBD1 (6 bases). Looked up from germline, CDR1 is LGHNA and CDR2 is YSLEER. This CDR3 has 16 residues. Trimming removed 4 bases at V and 3 bases at J, with 18 bases between. The CDR3 sequence: CASSPGIDRLYYGYTF. Written as DNA, the CDR3 is TGCGCCAGCAGCCCCGGGATTGACAGGCTCTACTATGGCTACACCTTC.

The chain carries TRBV27 and TRBJ1-2; D gene unclear. V gave up 6 bases and J gave up 3 bases, with 8 bases separating them. The CDR3 totals 12 residues. The germline CDR1 and CDR2 sequences are MNHEY and SMNVEV (reference sequence). CDR3 sequence reads: CASRREDYGYTF. The CDR3 DNA follows: TGTGCCAGCAGGAGGGAAGACTATGGCTACACCTTC.

The gene calls are TRBV28 and TRBJ1-4; no definite D call. This CDR3 spans 14 amino acids. V lost 2 bases and J lost 0, with 4 bases in between. CDR1 is MDHEN and CDR2 is SYDVKM in the germline V gene. The CDR3 reads CASSLSATNEKLFF. The DNA for the CDR3 is TGTGCCAGCAGTTTAAGCGCAACTAATGAAAAACTGTTTTTT.

The genes are TRBV7-6 and TRBJ2-2; a weak D match, TRBD2 (5 bases). Germline V gene data show CDR1 as SGHVS and CDR2 as FNYEAQ. The CDR3 length is 14 residues. V was cut by 4 bases and J by 4 bases, with 10 bases left in between. CDR3 residues: CASSSSGSTGELFF. The CDR3 nucleotides read TGTGCCAGCAGCTCCTCGGGGTCCACCGGGGAGCTGTTTTTT. The variable domain in full, with the rest retrieved from reference TRBV7-6 and TRBJ2-2, is GAGVSQSPRYKVTKRGQDVALRCDPISGHVSLYWYRQALGQGPEFLTYFNYEAQQDKSGLPNDRFSAERPEGSISTLTIQRTEQRDSAMYRCASSSSGSTGELFFGEGSRLTVL.

This chain links TRBV28 with TRBJ2-2; 12 positions agree with TRBD2. Germline V gene data show CDR1 as MDHEN and CDR2 as SYDVKM. The V gene end was trimmed by 0 bases and the J gene end by 6 bases; junction bases not matched to a gene: 5. There are 17 residues in the CDR3. The CDR3 DNA is TGTGCCAGCAGTTTATGGTCCCTAGCGGGGGGGCCCGGGGAGCTGTTTTTT. Translated: CASSLWSLAGGPGELFF. Using reference TRBV28 and TRBJ2-2 for the parts outside the CDR3, the full variable domain is DVKVTQSSRYLVKRTGEKVFLECVQDMDHENMFWYRQDPGLGLRLIYFSYDVKMKEKGDIPEGYSVSREKKERFSLILESASTNQTSMYLCASSLWSLAGGPGELFFGEGSRLTVL.

This chain connects TRBV7-9 to TRBJ1-2; no reliable D call. Between the trimmed V and J ends, which lost 1 base and 0 bases, there was a span of 6 bases. The CDR3 is 14 residues long. CDR1 and CDR2 from the germline V gene are SEHNR and FQNEAQ (reference sequence). The CDR3 bases are TGTGCCAGCAGCTTAGGCTTCTCTAACTATGGCTACACCTTC. This codes for CASSLGFSNYGYTF.

The chain joins TRBV4-3 to TRBJ1-4; weak D call: TRBD1 (6 bases). The CDR3 has 15 amino acids. From germline, CDR1 is LGHNA and CDR2 YSLEER. V was shortened by 1 base and J by 5 bases, with 11 bases between the two germline ends. This chain's CDR3 is CASSQVQGQNEKLFF. CDR3 nucleotide sequence: TGCGCCAGCAGCCAAGTTCAGGGGCAGAATGAAAAACTGTTTTTT.

The V and J genes are TRBV18 and TRBJ1-5, with TRBD1 matching 7 bases. The V segment lost 4 bases and the J segment 1 base; nucleotides outside the gene matches: 10. CDR3 length equals 17 residues. The V gene's germline CDR1 is KGHSH and CDR2 LQKENI. This chain's CDR3 is CASSRPGRGGSNQPQHF. The CDR3 coding sequence is TGTGCCAGCTCACGGCCAGGCAGGGGGGGGAGCAATCAGCCCCAGCATTTT.

The chain combines TRBV15 with TRBJ2-5; the D gene is possibly TRBD1 (6 bases). The CDR3 totals 14 residues. V lost 0 bases and J lost 5, with 10 bases in between. Germline values: CDR1 LNHNV, CDR2 YYDKDF (reference sequence). The CDR3 protein is CATSRDNRAETQYF. CDR3 bases: TGTGCCACCAGCAGAGATAACAGGGCTGAGACCCAGTACTTC. Full variable domain (remainder filled in from reference TRBV15 and TRBJ2-5): DAMVIQNPRYQVTQFGKPVTLSCSQTLNHNVMYWYQQKSSQAPKLLFHYYDKDFNNEADTPDNFQSRRPNTSFCFLDIRSPGLGDTAMYLCATSRDNRAETQYFGPGTRLLVL.

This clone was recorded once. V gene TRBV4-3 combines with J gene TRBJ1-2, with D maybe TRBD1 (6 bases). This CDR3 comprises 18 residues. Trimming removed 1 base at V and 0 bases at J, with 18 bases between. Per germline, CDR1 LGHNA and CDR2 YSLEER. The CDR3 DNA reads TGCGCCAGCAGCCAAGGCCTACGCGGGGGGCCCTCTAACTATGGCTACACCTTC. It codes for CASSQGLRGGPSNYGYTF.

In this sample, this clone turned up a few times. The rearrangement links TRBV30 to TRBJ1-5; D possibly corresponds to TRBD1 (6 bases). Between the trimmed V and J ends, which lost 5 bases and 3 bases, there was a span of 11 bases. The V gene's germline CDR1 is GTSNPN and CDR2 SVGIG (reference sequence). The CDR3 is made up of 13 amino acids. CDR3: CAWAQGINQPQHF. CDR3 coding DNA: TGTGCCTGGGCTCAGGGGATCAATCAGCCCCAGCATTTT.

The genes are TRBV7-2 and TRBJ1-2; D unclear. The CDR3 contains 13 residues. Germline values: CDR1 SGHTA, CDR2 FQGNSA. The V and J ends lost 4 bases and 2 bases respectively, with 8 bases between them. The CDR3 DNA reads TGTGCCAGCAGCTCGGGATGGAACTATGGCTACACCTTC. Translation: CASSSGWNYGYTF.

This sequence joins TRBV19 and TRBJ2-7; 8 bases line up with TRBD1. The CDR3 is made up of 14 amino acids. Germline V gene data show CDR1 as LNHDA and CDR2 as SQIVND (reference sequence). V lost 4 bases to trimming and J lost 7 bases; unmatched junction nucleotides: 9. CDR3 bases: TGTGCCAGTAGTAGACAGGGGACGGCGAGGGAGCAGTACTTC. The encoded protein is CASSRQGTAREQYF.

The chain is built from TRBV6-5 and TRBJ2-1; the match to TRBD2 covers 10 bases. V was pared by 7 bases and J by 8 bases, with 8 bases of the junction left unmatched. Per germline, CDR1 MNHEY and CDR2 SVGAGI. CDR3 length: 14 amino acids. CDR3 sequence reads: CASNLAGGYDEQFF. The DNA for the CDR3 is TGTGCCAGCAACTTAGCGGGGGGCTATGATGAGCAGTTCTTC.

This clone was observed a single time. The gene calls are TRBV5-1 and TRBJ1-3; no reliable D call. The germline V gene encodes CDR1 SGHRS and CDR2 YFSETQ. CDR3 length: 15 residues. V lost 0 bases to trimming and J lost 0 bases, with 7 bases between them. The CDR3 region is CASSLAGISGNTIYF. The CDR3 DNA reads TGCGCCAGCAGCTTGGCTGGGATCTCTGGAAACACCATATATTTT.

The rearrangement uses TRBV6-6 and TRBJ2-1; D possibly uses TRBD1 or TRBD2 (5 bases each). V was pared by 5 bases and J by 6 bases, with 11 bases between. The germline V gene encodes CDR1 MNHNY and CDR2 SVGAGI (reference sequence). The CDR3 runs 13 residues. DNA for the CDR3: TGTGCCAGCAGTACCGCAGGGAGCAATGAGCAGTTCTTC. Translation gives CASSTAGSNEQFF.

This clone has just one count. The rearrangement links TRBV9 to TRBJ2-7, with TRBD2 matching over 7 bases. The germline CDR1 and CDR2 sequences are SGDLS and YYNGEE. This CDR3 comprises 15 residues. Trimming cost V 2 bases and J 2 bases; bases outside gene matches: 7. CDR3 sequence: CASSVGGDGAYEQYF. The CDR3 region has the DNA TGTGCCAGCAGCGTGGGAGGGGACGGAGCCTACGAGCAGTACTTC.

The J gene is TRBJ1-1, the V gene TRBV4-1; 9 bases are a match to TRBD1. Germline V gives CDR1 MGHRA, CDR2 YSYEKL. With 0 bases clipped from V and 3 bases from J, the junction kept 8 bases outside the gene matches. The CDR3 contains 17 residues. The CDR3 sequence is CASSQEQGAFWDTEAFF. The CDR3, as DNA: TGCGCCAGCAGCCAAGAACAGGGGGCCTTTTGGGACACTGAAGCTTTCTTT.

The gene calls are TRBV7-2 and TRBJ1-4; D not certain. V was pared by 5 bases and J by 7 bases, with 23 bases between. This CDR3 has 17 amino acids. CDR1 and CDR2 from the germline V gene are SGHTA and FQGNSA. This CDR3 reads CASSLEATWGVREKLFF. CDR3 DNA: TGTGCCAGCAGCCTCGAGGCTACATGGGGAGTCCGTGAAAAACTGTTTTTT.

V is TRBV30 and J is TRBJ1-1, with D possibly being TRBD1 (6 bases). The CDR3 has 15 amino acids. The V gene's germline CDR1 is GTSNPN and CDR2 SVGIG (reference sequence). The germline V and J ends were trimmed by 0 bases and 5 bases, with 16 bases remaining between them. Written as DNA, the CDR3 is TGTGCCTGGAGTGTATTGAGGGGGGTGAGAACTGAAGCTTTCTTT. It specifies CAWSVLRGVRTEAFF.

The chain recombines TRBV7-9 with TRBJ2-3; unclear D gene. CDR1 SEHNR and CDR2 FQNEAQ come from the germline V gene (reference sequence). The CDR3 runs 13 residues. V gave up 1 base and J gave up 4 bases, with 6 bases separating them. The CDR3 is CASSLVGADTQYF. The DNA for the CDR3 is TGTGCCAGCAGCTTAGTGGGCGCAGATACGCAGTATTTT. Using reference TRBV7-9 and TRBJ2-3 for the parts outside the CDR3, the full variable domain is DTGVSQNPRHKITKRGQNVTFRCDPISEHNRLYWYRQTLGQGPEFLTYFQNEAQLEKSRLLSDRFSAERPKGSFSTLEIQRTEQGDSAMYLCASSLVGADTQYFGPGTRLTVL.